This T cell receptor (beta chain) originates from a study of blood T cell repertoires in COVID-19. Across the whole study: Acute and convalescent COVID-19 samples came from the United States, Italy and Spain. PBMCs, B-cell-depleted T cells, or T cells provided the cDNA or gDNA that made up the material.

J gave up 2 bases and V 6 bases, and 12 bases lay outside the gene matches. The CDR3 is 16 amino acids. CDR1 is SEHNR, CDR2 FQNEAQ, per germline (reference sequence). How the authors handled the data: How many nucleated cells were present was estimated from reference gene primer amplification. The method was immunoSEQ multiplex PCR; TCRdb's version includes in-frame clones alone and lacks a portion of them. V, J and clone size are taken as reported in that table, and D and trimming were inferred from the DNA itself. This sample has under 300,000 clones, with 89% found just once. The source is a woman aged 40 to 55 who had recovered from COVID-19. The specimen was peripheral blood. This chain connects TRBV7-9 to TRBJ2-7; 8 nucleotides align to TRBD1. The CDR3 is CASSQPGQVDPYEQYF. CDR3 nucleotide sequence: TGTGCCAGCAGTCAGCCGGGACAGGTGGATCCCTACGAGCAGTACTTC.